These 21 T cell receptor beta chains were sequenced from one sample in a study of OX40 agonist ivuxolimab in advanced cancers. Libraries were prepared by immunoSEQ multiplex PCR; TCRdb keeps only in-frame clonotypes and omits some of them. The sample gives some 46,000 clones, 87% of which show up once; 14% is in the top ten. The starting material was CD4+ or CD8+ T cells sorted from blood, obtained in a trial of the OX40 agonist ivuxolimab. These receptors were collected from an adult with an advanced solid tumor such as melanoma, head and neck, liver or kidney cancer.

The chain uses TRBV5-3 and TRBJ2-1; 10 bases fit TRBD1. TRBV5-3 qualifies as an ORF whose function is uncertain. The V segment lost 4 bases and the J segment 8 bases; nucleotides outside the gene matches: 15. This CDR3 is built from 17 residues. CDR3 region: CARSHYAGTGVRDEQFF. CDR3 in DNA: TGTGCCAGAAGCCACTACGCCGGGACAGGGGTCAGGGATGAGCAGTTCTTC.

This chain connects TRBV18 to TRBJ2-2; D remains ambiguous. Per germline, CDR1 KGHSH and CDR2 LQKENI. The V end lost 2 bases, the J end lost 8 bases, and 3 bases lay between the germline ends. This CDR3 has 11 residues. The CDR3 nucleotides read TGTGCCAGCTCACCATCGGGGGAGCTGTTTTTT. Protein: CASSPSGELFF. The complete variable domain, with remaining parts taken from reference TRBV18 and TRBJ2-2, reads NAGVMQNPRHLVRRRGQEARLRCSPMKGHSHVYWYRQLPEEGLKFMVYLQKENIIDESGMPKERFSAEFPKEGPSILRIQQVVRGDSAAYFCASSPSGELFFGEGSRLTVL.

The rearrangement links TRBV21-1 to TRBJ1-1; the listed D gene, TRBD1, was not tested against the DNA. TRBV21-1 is tagged as a pseudogene. CDR3 length equals 15 residues. This chain's CDR3 is CASSKGARENTEAFF. The CDR3 bases are TGTGCCAGCAGCAAAGGGGCCAGGGAAAACACTGAAGCTTTCTTT.

The chain employs TRBV7-9 and TRBJ2-5, with D perhaps TRBD1 (5 bases). Germline-derived CDR1 and CDR2 are SEHNR and FQNEAQ (reference sequence). This CDR3 comprises 16 residues. V was cut by 2 bases and J by 0 bases, with 13 bases left in between. CDR3 DNA sequence: TGTGCCAGCAGCTTACCAGCAGGGTATAACCAAGAGACCCAGTACTTC. Protein sequence: CASSLPAGYNQETQYF.

The chain combines TRBV27 with TRBJ2-4; TRBD2 matches 10 bases. This CDR3 is 15 amino acids long. The germline V gene has CDR1 MNHEY and CDR2 SMNVEV (reference sequence). V lost 6 bases to trimming and J lost 6 bases; unmatched junction nucleotides: 8. CDR3 nucleotides: TGTGCCAGCAGCTACCAGGGGACTAGCGTAAACATTCAGTACTTC. It yields the protein CASSYQGTSVNIQYF.

The V and J genes are TRBV7-3 and TRBJ2-5; a weak D match, TRBD1 (6 bases). Germline V CDR1 and CDR2: SGHTA, FQGTGA. V was cut by 4 bases and J by 5 bases, with 14 bases left in between. The CDR3 runs 14 residues. The CDR3 here is CASSSFHRVETQYF. In DNA form, the CDR3 reads TGTGCCAGCAGCTCCTTTCACAGGGTTGAGACCCAGTACTTC.

This clone was observed a few times. V is TRBV2 and J is TRBJ2-1; D call uncertain. Trimming stripped 7 bases from V and 7 bases from J, with 8 bases between. This CDR3 contains 11 residues. Germline CDR1 reads SNHLY; CDR2 reads FYNNEI. The CDR3 is CASKWSNEQFF. DNA for the CDR3: TGTGCCAGCAAATGGAGTAATGAGCAGTTCTTC.

The CDR3 DNA reads as TGTGCCAGCAGTCACCGGGACCCAAACAATGAGCAGTTCTTC. Translating gives CASSHRDPNNEQFF. This chain joins TRBV6-6 and TRBJ2-1; the D gene could be TRBD1 or TRBD2 (5 bases each). CDR1 is MNHNY, CDR2 SVGAGI, per germline (reference sequence). The CDR3 has 14 amino acids. V lost 5 bases to trimming and J lost 5 bases, with 13 bases between them.

The V call is TRBV11-2, the J call TRBJ2-7; TRBD1 matches 9 bases. Looked up from germline, CDR1 is SGHAT and CDR2 is FQNNGV. The CDR3 has 15 residues. V shed 6 bases and J 0 bases; nucleotides not matched to a gene: 6. DNA of the CDR3: TGTGCCAGCAGACTCCCGGGACAGGGCTCCTACGAGCAGTACTTC. It yields the protein CASRLPGQGSYEQYF. Using reference TRBV11-2 and TRBJ2-7 for the parts outside the CDR3, the full variable domain is EAGVAQSPRYKIIEKRQSVAFWCNPISGHATLYWYQQILGQGPKLLIQFQNNGVVDDSQLPKDRFSAERLKGVDSTLKIQPAKLEDSAVYLCASRLPGQGSYEQYFGPGTRLTVT.

Here the CDR3 reads CASSPGGGGPYEQYF. Here the CDR3 DNA reads TGCGCCAGCAGCCCCGGCGGGGGCGGCCCCTACGAGCAGTACTTC. The J gene is TRBJ2-7, the V gene TRBV10-1; maybe TRBD2 (7 bases). Per germline, CDR1 WNHNN and CDR2 SYGVQD (reference sequence). The CDR3 is 15 amino acids. The V end lost 6 bases, the J end lost 2 bases, and 17 bases lay between the germline ends.

The gene calls are TRBV5-1 and TRBJ2-7; D may be TRBD1 (6 bases). From germline, CDR1 is SGHRS and CDR2 YFSETQ. The V gene lost 5 bases and the J gene lost 3 bases, with 12 bases spanning the gap. This CDR3 comprises 13 residues. CDR3 DNA sequence: TGCGCCAGCAGGCCCGGGACATTCTACGAGCAGTACTTC. It is translated as CASRPGTFYEQYF.

This chain connects TRBV6-1 to TRBJ1-3; tentatively, D is TRBD1 (6 bases). The ends were cut back, 11 bases at V and 4 bases at J, with 15 bases in the middle. The germline V gene has CDR1 MNHNS and CDR2 SASEGT. There are 13 residues in the CDR3. CDR3 sequence: CAVGTGTGNTIYF. CDR3 nucleotides: TGTGCCGTCGGAACAGGGACCGGAAACACCATATATTTT.

The chain has TRBV5-1 and TRBJ2-7, with 11 bases fitting TRBD1. This CDR3 comprises 14 residues. V lost 5 bases to trimming and J lost 4 bases; unmatched junction nucleotides: 5. The germline gives CDR1 SGHRS, CDR2 YFSETQ. The CDR3 nucleotides are TGCGCCAGCAGGCGGGACAGGGGGTTTTACGAGCAGTACTTC. Translated: CASRRDRGFYEQYF.

This rearrangement joins TRBV28 to TRBJ2-7, with TRBD2 matching 7 bases. This CDR3 spans 16 amino acids. J gave up 0 bases and V 6 bases, and 11 bases lay outside the gene matches. Germline lookup yields CDR1 MDHEN and CDR2 SYDVKM. In DNA, the CDR3 is TGTGCCAGCAGCCGAGATACTAGCGCGAGCTCCTACGAGCAGTACTTC. Translated: CASSRDTSASSYEQYF.

V is TRBV30 and J is TRBJ2-5, with D possibly TRBD2 on 7 matching bases. V shed 0 bases and J shed 2 bases, with 10 bases lying between them. CDR3 size: 14 residues. Germline V gives CDR1 GTSNPN, CDR2 SVGIG (reference sequence). This CDR3 is CAWSVGGTQETQYF. CDR3 bases: TGTGCCTGGAGTGTGGGAGGGACACAAGAGACCCAGTACTTC. The whole variable domain, filled in from reference TRBV30 and TRBJ2-5, reads SQTIHQWPATLVQPVGSPLSLECTVEGTSNPNLYWYRQAAGRGLQLLFYSVGIGQISSEVPQNLSASRPQDRQFILSSKKLLLSDSGFYLCAWSVGGTQETQYFGPGTRLLVL.

V and J are TRBV5-6 and TRBJ2-7, with no clear D. This CDR3 is built from 15 residues. The germline V gene has CDR1 SGHDT and CDR2 YYEEEE. Trimming removed 0 bases from V and 5 bases from J, with 15 bases in between. The chain's CDR3 is CASSLVGGWIDEQYF. CDR3 in DNA: TGTGCCAGCAGCTTGGTTGGTGGGTGGATCGACGAGCAGTACTTC.

In DNA form, the CDR3 reads TGTGCCAGCAGCTTAATGGGTGGAGGGTACGGGGCCAACGTCCTGACTTTC. Translated: CASSLMGGGYGANVLTF. The V and J genes are TRBV7-3 and TRBJ2-6; TRBD2 might be the D (6 bases). The CDR3 spans 17 residues. The germline gives CDR1 SGHTA, CDR2 FQGTGA. V lost 1 base, J lost 4 bases, and 14 bases lay in between.

This chain uses TRBV6-1 with TRBJ2-2; D remains ambiguous. V shed 7 bases and J shed 1 base, with 7 bases lying between them. Germline lookup yields CDR1 MNHNS and CDR2 SASEGT. The CDR3 spans 13 residues. This CDR3 is CASIRGNTGELFF. In DNA form, the CDR3 reads TGTGCCAGCATACGAGGGAACACCGGGGAGCTGTTTTTT.

The CDR3 sequence: CASSYPRQFSYEQYF. The CDR3 DNA is TGTGCCAGCAGTTACCCCAGACAGTTCTCCTACGAGCAGTACTTC. The rearrangement joins TRBV6-6 to TRBJ2-7, with a tentative D call TRBD1 (5 bases). The CDR3 is 15 residues long. Germline assignment: CDR1 MNHNY and CDR2 SVGAGI (reference sequence). Trimming shortened V by 2 bases and J by 0 bases, and 11 bases separated the two germline ends.

The CDR3 reads CASSVRLAANTGELFF. DNA of the CDR3: TGTGCCAGCAGCGTCCGACTAGCGGCGAACACCGGGGAGCTGTTTTTT. V is TRBV7-9 and J is TRBJ2-2; 9 bases match TRBD2. The CDR3 contains 16 residues. V lost 5 bases to trimming and J lost 0 bases; unmatched junction nucleotides: 4. The V gene's germline CDR1 is SEHNR and CDR2 FQNEAQ (reference sequence).

J is TRBJ1-5 and V is TRBV7-9; D unclear. Germline lookup yields CDR1 SEHNR and CDR2 FQNEAQ (reference sequence). The germline V and J ends were trimmed by 3 bases and 0 bases, with 6 bases remaining between them. The CDR3 consists of 14 residues. The CDR3 is CASSLENSNQPQHF. CDR3 in DNA: TGTGCCAGCAGCTTGGAGAATAGCAATCAGCCCCAGCATTTT.